This is a list of T cell receptor beta chains from one sample in a study of T cell changes during pregnancy in multiple sclerosis. The assay was immunoSEQ multiplex PCR, and TCRdb's table has in-frame clones only and misses some. The table lists some 75,000 clones, 90% to 95% of them singletons. Sample: peripheral blood, taken in the second trimester of pregnancy. Every receptor here comes from a female donor with multiple sclerosis, enrolled in a pregnancy study. CDR3s include the opening cysteine and the closing phenylalanine or tryptophan. A D gene is named only where the DNA matches it firmly. Rows may omit the clone size; those that give it use once, few, many or a size class.

V	size	D	J	DNA	CDR3
TRBV11-2	.	.	TRBJ2-5	TGTGCCAGCAGGACCCTACAGGGAAGAGAGACCCAGTACTTC	CASRTLQGRETQYF
TRBV6-6	.	TRBD1	TRBJ2-1	TGTGCCAGCAGTTACGGGGGACAGGGTGACAATGAGCAGTTCTTC	CASSYGGQGDNEQFF
TRBV7-6	.	TRBD2	TRBJ2-7	TGTGCCAGCAGCTTAGCGGCGGGAGGGGTGCAGTACTTC	CASSLAAGGVQYF
TRBV11-2	.	TRBD2	TRBJ2-7	TGTGCCAGCAGCCCGCGGGGACGGCGGACTAGCTACGAGCAGTACTTC	CASSPRGRRTSYEQYF
TRBV9	.	TRBD2	TRBJ2-2	TGTGCCAGCAGCGTAGGGCTAGCGGGAGGGGGCACCGGGGAGCTGTTTTTT	CASSVGLAGGGTGELFF
TRBV30	few	.	TRBJ2-3	TGTGCCTGGAGTCCCCCCAGCCTCAGGGAGGCGCAGTATTTT	CAWSPPSLREAQYF
TRBV19	.	.	TRBJ1-4	TGTGCCAGTAGTATTGGAGGAAGGCTGGGTGAAAAACTGTTTTTT	CASSIGGRLGEKLFF
TRBV5-1	.	.	TRBJ2-7	TGCGCCAGCAGCTTAGACAGCCGAGCCTACGAGCAGTACTTC	CASSLDSRAYEQYF
TRBV27	once	.	TRBJ1-2	TGTGCCAGCAGCCATGGGCTTCTGATGCCCTATGGCTACACCTTC	CASSHGLLMPYGYTF
TRBV5-1	.	.	TRBJ1-1	TGCGCCAGCAGCTGGGGGGACCGATTAGAATTAACTGAAGCTTTCTTT	CASSWGDRLELTEAFF
TRBV18	.	TRBD1	TRBJ1-1	TGTGCCAGCTCACCTCCACTGACAGGGTCTGAAGCTTTCTTT	CASSPPLTGSEAFF
TRBV9	.	.	TRBJ1-2	TGTGCCAGCAGCGGACTCAGTGGAGCGAGTAACTATGGCTACACCTTC	CASSGLSGASNYGYTF
TRBV11-2	.	.	TRBJ2-7	TGTGCCAGCAGCTTCAGCTCCTACGAGCAGTACTTC	CASSFSSYEQYF
TRBV28	.	.	TRBJ2-7	TGTGCCAGCAGTGTCGGGACACCGTTTGGTTACGAGCAGTACTTC	CASSVGTPFGYEQYF
TRBV7-7	.	.	TRBJ2-2	TGTGCCAGCAGCCCCGCGCCACCGGGGGAGCTGTTTTTT	CASSPAPPGELFF
TRBV7-8	.	.	TRBJ2-3	TGTGCCAGCAGCTTAGGGGGGGATACAGATACGCAGTATTTT	CASSLGGDTDTQYF